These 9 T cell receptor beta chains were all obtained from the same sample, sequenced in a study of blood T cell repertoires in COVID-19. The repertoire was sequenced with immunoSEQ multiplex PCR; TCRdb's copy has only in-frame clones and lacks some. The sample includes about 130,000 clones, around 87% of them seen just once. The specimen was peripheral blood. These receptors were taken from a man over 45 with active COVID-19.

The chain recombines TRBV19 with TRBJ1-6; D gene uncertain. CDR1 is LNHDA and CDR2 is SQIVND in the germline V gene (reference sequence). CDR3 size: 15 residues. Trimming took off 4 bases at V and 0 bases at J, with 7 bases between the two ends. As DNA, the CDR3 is TGTGCCAGTAGTAGAGGGAGCTCCTATAATTCACCCCTCCACTTT. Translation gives CASSRGSSYNSPLHF.

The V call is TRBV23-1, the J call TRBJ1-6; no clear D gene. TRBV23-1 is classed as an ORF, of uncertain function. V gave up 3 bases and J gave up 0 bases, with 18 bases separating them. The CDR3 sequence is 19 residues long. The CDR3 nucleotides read TGCGCCAGCAGTCACGACAATCCTCAAGGGAGCTCCTATAATTCACCCCTCCACTTT. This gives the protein CASSHDNPQGSSYNSPLHF.

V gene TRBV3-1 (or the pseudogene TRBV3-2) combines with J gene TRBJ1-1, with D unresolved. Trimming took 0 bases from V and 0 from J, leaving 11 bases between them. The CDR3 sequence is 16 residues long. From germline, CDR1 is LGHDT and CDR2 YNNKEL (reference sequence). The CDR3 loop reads CASSQDGGRMNTEAFF. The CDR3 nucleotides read TGTGCCAGCAGCCAAGATGGAGGCAGAATGAACACTGAAGCTTTCTTT.

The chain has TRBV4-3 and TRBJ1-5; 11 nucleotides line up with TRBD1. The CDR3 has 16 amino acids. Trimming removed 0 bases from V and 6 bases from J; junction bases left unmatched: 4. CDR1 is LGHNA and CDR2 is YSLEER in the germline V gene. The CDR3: CASSQDLGTGGQPQHF. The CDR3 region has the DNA TGCGCCAGCAGCCAAGATCTGGGGACAGGGGGTCAGCCCCAGCATTTT.

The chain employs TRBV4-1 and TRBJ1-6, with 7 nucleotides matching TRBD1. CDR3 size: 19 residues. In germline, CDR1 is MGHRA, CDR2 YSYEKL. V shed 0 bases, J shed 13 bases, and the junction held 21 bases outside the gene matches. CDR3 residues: CASSQDLVVMLTGRLPLHF. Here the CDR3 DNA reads TGCGCCAGCAGCCAAGATCTCGTTGTAATGTTGACAGGGAGATTGCCCCTCCACTTT.

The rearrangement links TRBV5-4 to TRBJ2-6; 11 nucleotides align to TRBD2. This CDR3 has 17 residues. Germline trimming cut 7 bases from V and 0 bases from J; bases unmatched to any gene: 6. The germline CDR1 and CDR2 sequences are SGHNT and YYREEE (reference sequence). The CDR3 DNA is TGTGCCAGCCTGGGGACTAGCGGATACTCTGGGGCCAACGTCCTGACTTTC. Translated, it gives CASLGTSGYSGANVLTF.

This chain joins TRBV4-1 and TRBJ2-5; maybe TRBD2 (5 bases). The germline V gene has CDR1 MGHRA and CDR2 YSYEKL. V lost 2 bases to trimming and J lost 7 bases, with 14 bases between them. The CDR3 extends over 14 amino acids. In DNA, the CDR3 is TGCGCCAGCAGCCAACCTCCTACCCGGGGGACCCAGTACTTC. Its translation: CASSQPPTRGTQYF.

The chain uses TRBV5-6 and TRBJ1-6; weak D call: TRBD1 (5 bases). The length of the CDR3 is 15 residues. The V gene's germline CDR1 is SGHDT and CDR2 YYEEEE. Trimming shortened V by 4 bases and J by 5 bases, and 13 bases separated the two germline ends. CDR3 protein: CASSGIDRDNSPLHF. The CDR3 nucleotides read TGTGCCAGCAGCGGAATAGACAGAGATAATTCACCCCTCCACTTT.

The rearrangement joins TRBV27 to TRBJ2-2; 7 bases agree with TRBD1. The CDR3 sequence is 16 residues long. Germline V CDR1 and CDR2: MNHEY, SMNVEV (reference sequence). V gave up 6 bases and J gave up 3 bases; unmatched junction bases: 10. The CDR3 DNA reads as TGTGCCAGCAGGGTACTCCGGACAGGCTACACCGGGGAGCTGTTTTTT. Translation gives CASRVLRTGYTGELFF.